Below are 5 T cell receptor beta chains sequenced from a single sample in a study of blood T cell repertoires in COVID-19. The table came from immunoSEQ multiplex PCR; TCRdb's copy has only in-frame clones and leaves some out. Of about 300,000 clones listed, 80% to 90% are singletons. The sequencing sample was made of PBMCs or T cells enriched from blood (not recorded which). The receptor source for this set is a man aged 25 to 45 who had recovered from COVID-19.

The rearrangement links TRBV18 to TRBJ2-2; TRBD1 aligns across 9 bases. CDR1 is KGHSH and CDR2 is LQKENI in the germline V gene. V dropped 4 bases and J dropped 7; count of bases not matched to a gene: 10. The CDR3 extends over 16 amino acids. The DNA of the CDR3 is TGTGCCAGCTCACGAGGACAGGGGCGAACCGGCGGGGAGCTGTTTTTT. Encoded protein: CASSRGQGRTGGELFF.

The V gene is TRBV30, the J gene TRBJ2-1, with TRBD2 identical over 8 bases. The CDR3 is 15 residues long. V lost 7 bases, J lost 5 bases, and 13 bases stayed unmatched. Germline CDR1 GTSNPN, CDR2 SVGIG (reference sequence). The CDR3 DNA is TGTGCCTCCCGGGGGGGCAGGAACACGGACAATGAGCAGTTCTTC. This codes for CASRGGRNTDNEQFF.

The chain links TRBV19 to TRBJ1-1, with D possibly being TRBD1 (5 bases). The CDR3 runs 13 residues. The ends were cut back, 7 bases at V and 5 bases at J, with 14 bases in the middle. Germline CDR1 reads LNHDA; CDR2 reads SQIVND (reference sequence). This chain's CDR3 is CASIPAEGTEAFF. CDR3 coding DNA: TGTGCCAGTATTCCGGCGGAGGGGACTGAAGCTTTCTTT. The full variable domain, completed using reference TRBV19 and TRBJ1-1, is DGGITQSPKYLFRKEGQNVTLSCEQNLNHDAMYWYRQDPGQGLRLIYYSQIVNDFQKGDIAEGYSVSREKKESFPLTVTSAQKNPTAFYLCASIPAEGTEAFFGQGTRLTVV.

This chain connects TRBV11-2 to TRBJ2-7, with D possibly being TRBD1 (6 bases). Between the trimmed V and J ends, which lost 6 bases and 2 bases, there was a span of 14 bases. The CDR3 totals 14 residues. Germline V gene lookup returns CDR1 SGHAT and CDR2 FQNNGV. In DNA form, the CDR3 reads TGTGCCAGCAGTACTAAGACAGGTGCCTACGAGCAGTACTTC. Amino acid sequence: CASSTKTGAYEQYF.

This chain joins TRBV7-9 and TRBJ1-3; 7 nucleotides agree with TRBD1. Trimming took 8 bases from V and 0 from J; bases not matched to a gene: 1. The CDR3 loop spans 13 amino acids. CDR1 and CDR2 (germline): SEHNR, FQNEAQ (reference sequence). The CDR3, as DNA: TGTGCCAGCCGACAGGGCTCTGGAAACACCATATATTTT. Amino acid sequence: CASRQGSGNTIYF.